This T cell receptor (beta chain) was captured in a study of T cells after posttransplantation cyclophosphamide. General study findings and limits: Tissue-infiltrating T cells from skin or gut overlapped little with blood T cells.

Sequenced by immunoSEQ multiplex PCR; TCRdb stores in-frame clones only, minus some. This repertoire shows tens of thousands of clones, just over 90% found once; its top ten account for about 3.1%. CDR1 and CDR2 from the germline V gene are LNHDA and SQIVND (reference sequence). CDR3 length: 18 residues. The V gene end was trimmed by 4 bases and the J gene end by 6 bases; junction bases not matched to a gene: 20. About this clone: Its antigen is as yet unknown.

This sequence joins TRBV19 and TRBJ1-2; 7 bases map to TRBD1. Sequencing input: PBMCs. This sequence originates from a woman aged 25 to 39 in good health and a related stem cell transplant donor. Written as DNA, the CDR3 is TGTGCCAGTAGTACCGCCTCGCAGGGGGGGGTAATAAGCAATGGCTACACCTTC. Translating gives CASSTASQGGVISNGYTF.